This T cell receptor (beta chain) was recovered during a study of cytomegalovirus exposure and HLA in healthy donors. Germline V CDR1 and CDR2: WNHNN, SYGVQD (reference sequence). The V gene lost 6 bases and the J gene lost 0 bases, with 12 bases spanning the gap. CDR3 length equals 15 residues. With 60 Vbeta and 13 Jbeta primers, the PCR was carried out. Here immunoSEQ multiplex PCR was the method, and the copy in TCRdb shows in-frame clones only, minus some. The sample contains roughly 100,000 clones, approximately 76% of which appear only once. In the case of this clone: Its specificity is unknown.

Overall study results and limits: Productive rates of about 90% or about 30% were seen for most TCR beta V segments in an earlier analysis. Most sequenced TCRs were rare (though some public TCRs occurred in many donors). Differences between HLA loci emerged in a later analysis of TCR association rates, with DRB1 most and HLA-C fewest. Later analysis associated a missense DCLRE1C variant with TCR beta V- and J-gene trimming.

The chain employs TRBV10-1 and TRBJ2-1; D not resolved. Sequenced: PBMCs. This clonotype was obtained from a man aged 35 to 55 in good health and CMV-seronegative. The CDR3 loop reads CASSLDSGSYNEQFF. The CDR3, as DNA: TGCGCCAGCAGCCTAGATTCGGGCTCCTACAATGAGCAGTTCTTC.